This entry features one T cell receptor beta chain sequence. The entry originates in a study of technical replicates of blood from several donors. In germline, CDR1 is MNHNS, CDR2 SASEGT. The ends lost 6 bases at V and 8 bases at J; junction bases unmatched: 12. The CDR3 has 15 residues. Method: immunoSEQ multiplex PCR; TCRdb's copy keeps in-frame clones and lacks some. Among tens of thousands of clones listed, nearly 90% were seen once. The specimen sequenced was PBMCs. The receptor was isolated from a human donor in good health. Some clones in this sample may be carry-over from other donors' samples. The chain combines TRBV6-1 with TRBJ1-2, with TRBD1 identical over 10 bases. CDR3 in amino acids: CASRQTGGAMSGYTF. The CDR3 region has the DNA TGTGCCAGCAGGCAGACAGGGGGCGCAATGTCCGGCTACACCTTC.